Below, 15 T cell receptor beta chains from the same sample are listed, as sequenced in a study of T-cell memory formation after mild COVID-19. TCRdb re-called the 5' RACE reads with MiXCR, one entry per CDR3 protein. This table holds fewer than 250,000 distinct CDR3 sequences, approximately 16% found once. Sequencing was carried out using PBMCs or a T cell subset sorted from them (not recorded which). These receptors originate from an adult woman who had mild COVID-19 (a few samples of this study predate the infection). Cell type and time point are not known.

This clonotype was seen only a few times. The chain links TRBV9 to TRBJ2-2; D gene uncertain. The CDR3 is made up of 12 amino acids. The V end was cut by 4 bases, the J end by 3 bases, with 4 bases between. CDR1 is SGDLS, CDR2 YYNGEE, per germline. The CDR3 loop is CASSQHTGELFF. In nucleotides, the CDR3 is TGTGCCAGCAGCCAACACACCGGGGAGCTGTTTTTT.

The gene calls are TRBV30 and TRBJ1-5; 10 nucleotides match TRBD1. This CDR3 is 16 amino acids long. V was clipped by 7 bases and J by 6 bases; unmatched bases: 15. CDR1 and CDR2 from the germline V gene are GTSNPN and SVGIG (reference sequence). CDR3 sequence: CAFSGTGDLIGQPQHF. The CDR3 DNA reads TGTGCCTTTAGCGGGACAGGGGATCTGATCGGTCAGCCCCAGCATTTT.

CDR3 protein: CASSSPERIFKKAGPTVFF. In DNA, the CDR3 is TGTGCCAGCAGCTCCCCTGAAAGGATCTTTAAAAAAGCGGGACCGACGGTGTTCTTC. The J gene is TRBJ2-1, the V gene TRBV7-2; the match to TRBD2 covers 7 bases. Per germline, CDR1 SGHTA and CDR2 FQGNSA. The CDR3 spans 19 residues. V gave up 4 bases and J gave up 15 bases; unmatched junction bases: 30.

The chain is built from TRBV7-2 and TRBJ2-6; D gene uncertain. CDR1 is SGHTA and CDR2 is FQGNSA in the germline V gene. This CDR3 spans 19 amino acids. The V end lost 5 bases, the J end lost 2 bases, and 22 bases lay between the germline ends. Here the CDR3 reads CASSRRSTTLTPGANVLTF. The DNA for the CDR3 is TGTGCCAGCAGCAGGCGATCAACGACACTGACCCCTGGGGCCAACGTCCTGACTTTC.

This clonotype was detected only a few times. The chain joins TRBV12-3 or TRBV12-4 to TRBJ2-3; D possibly corresponds to TRBD2 (7 bases). V was pared by 7 bases and J by 3 bases, with 14 bases between. This CDR3 has 14 residues. DNA for the CDR3: TGTGCCAGCAAGATGGGGGGGCGGACAGATACGCAGTATTTT. Amino acids: CASKMGGRTDTQYF.

The chain is built from TRBV12-3 or TRBV12-4 and TRBJ1-4; D is possibly TRBD1 (5 bases). The CDR3 consists of 13 residues. Trimming left V 5 bases short and J 6 bases short, with 10 bases between. The CDR3 coding sequence is TGTGCCAGCAGTCGGGGACCACATGAAAAACTGTTTTTT. Encoded protein: CASSRGPHEKLFF.

The V and J genes are TRBV15 and TRBJ1-1, with unresolved D. This CDR3 has 13 amino acids. From germline, CDR1 is LNHNV and CDR2 YYDKDF (reference sequence). Trimming removed 9 bases at V and 4 bases at J, with 15 bases between. CDR3 nucleotide sequence: TGTGCCACGGATCGTATCGGGAGCACTGAAGCTTTCTTT. This encodes CATDRIGSTEAFF.

This clonotype was seen a few times. This chain joins TRBV4-3 and TRBJ2-1, with D unresolved. The CDR3 extends over 13 amino acids. V shed 0 bases and J shed 6 bases, with 6 bases lying between them. The germline CDR1 and CDR2 sequences are LGHNA and YSLEER. DNA of the CDR3: TGCGCCAGCAGCCAAGAGTACGTCAATGAGCAGTTCTTC. Its protein is CASSQEYVNEQFF.

This clonotype was detected a few times. The chain employs TRBV6-5 and TRBJ2-7; D gene uncertain. The CDR3 is made up of 15 amino acids. Deletions cut 2 bases from V and 2 bases from J, with 13 bases between. Looked up from germline, CDR1 is MNHEY and CDR2 is SVGAGI. CDR3 bases: TGTGCCAGCAGTTACACCCTGTCTGGGCCCTACGAGCAGTACTTC. Its protein is CASSYTLSGPYEQYF.

The chain is built from TRBV7-9 and TRBJ1-1; D possibly corresponds to TRBD1 (5 bases). The germline V gene has CDR1 SEHNR and CDR2 FQNEAQ (reference sequence). V lost 5 bases and J lost 3, with 16 bases in between. The CDR3 covers 15 residues. The CDR3 DNA sequence: TGTGCCAGCAGCCCCTCCGGTGCAGGGTACACTGAAGCTTTCTTT. Translated: CASSPSGAGYTEAFF.

This rearrangement joins TRBV7-3 to TRBJ1-1, with a weak D call TRBD1 (6 bases). The CDR3 consists of 13 residues. The V gene's germline CDR1 is SGHTA and CDR2 FQGTGA. Trimming removed 1 base from V and 5 bases from J, with 8 bases in between. The CDR3 coding sequence is TGTGCCAGCAGCTTAAAAGGGGGGACTGAAGCTTTCTTT. This codes for CASSLKGGTEAFF.

This clonotype has only a few counts. V gene TRBV23-1 combines with J gene TRBJ2-7; 8 bases line up with TRBD1. Being an ORF, TRBV23-1 has a function that is uncertain. V dropped 4 bases and J dropped 4; count of bases not matched to a gene: 6. The CDR3 loop spans 14 amino acids. In DNA, the CDR3 is TGCGCCAGCAGTCCTCCGGACAGGGAATACGAGCAGTACTTC. Residues: CASSPPDREYEQYF.

The chain uses TRBV7-9 and TRBJ2-7; D ambiguous. CDR1 and CDR2 (germline): SEHNR, FQNEAQ (reference sequence). This CDR3 is 15 amino acids long. Trimming shortened V by 6 bases and J by 8 bases, and 23 bases separated the two germline ends. The CDR3 is CASREAGSAGSQQYF. For the CDR3, the DNA is TGTGCCAGCAGAGAGGCAGGTTCCGCTGGCAGTCAGCAGTACTTC.

There are a few counts of this clonotype. The rearrangement joins TRBV4-1 to TRBJ2-1; D might be TRBD1 (6 bases). Germline CDR1 is MGHRA and CDR2 is YSYEKL. Trimming took off 4 bases at V and 6 bases at J, with 25 bases between the two ends. The CDR3 loop spans 18 amino acids. Here the CDR3 DNA reads TGCGCCAGCAGCCCAGATAGGGTTACAGGGAGAGGATCCAATGAGCAGTTCTTC. Translating gives CASSPDRVTGRGSNEQFF.

This chain connects TRBV9 to TRBJ2-7, with TRBD1 matching 7 bases. Germline CDR1 reads SGDLS; CDR2 reads YYNGEE. CDR3 length: 14 amino acids. Germline trimming cut 2 bases from V and 3 bases from J; bases unmatched to any gene: 5. In DNA form, the CDR3 reads TGTGCCAGCAGCGTTTCGGGACAGAGCTACGAGCAGTACTTC. This encodes CASSVSGQSYEQYF.